This TCR beta chain was sequenced during a study of regulatory T cells in long-lasting Graves disease. The time point: persistent/refractory GD, antithyroid drugs over 5 years with positive TRAb. PBMC RNA served as the TCR library source. This CDR3 has 12 residues. Trimming removed 4 bases at V and 9 bases at J, with 9 bases between. Per the germline V gene, CDR1 is MGHDK and CDR2 is SYGVNS. This clonotype has at least ten counts. Libraries of TCR beta came from iRepertoire HTBI primers plus Arm-PCR of CDR3 regions. Via MiXCR, TCRdb re-called the multiplex PCR reads, giving one row per CDR3 protein. The repertoire has about 470,000 distinct CDR3 sequences, about 22% of them found once; the top ten carry roughly 7.1%.

Sequenced material: peripheral blood mononuclear cells (PBMCs), taken when the disease was refractory, from a patient treated with antithyroid drugs. The chain uses TRBV25-1 and TRBJ1-4, with a weak D call TRBD1 (5 bases). The clonotype comes from a female donor with Graves disease. The CDR3 nucleotides are TGTGCCAGCAGTGCCTCAGGGAAAAAACTGTTTTTT. Translating gives CASSASGKKLFF. The entire variable domain, with the rest obtained from reference TRBV25-1 and TRBJ1-4, is as follows: EADIYQTPRYLVIGTGKKITLECSQTMGHDKMYWYQQDPGMELHLIHYSYGVNSTEKGDLSSESTVSRIRTEHFPLTLESARPSHTSQYLCASSASGKKLFFGSGTQLSVL.